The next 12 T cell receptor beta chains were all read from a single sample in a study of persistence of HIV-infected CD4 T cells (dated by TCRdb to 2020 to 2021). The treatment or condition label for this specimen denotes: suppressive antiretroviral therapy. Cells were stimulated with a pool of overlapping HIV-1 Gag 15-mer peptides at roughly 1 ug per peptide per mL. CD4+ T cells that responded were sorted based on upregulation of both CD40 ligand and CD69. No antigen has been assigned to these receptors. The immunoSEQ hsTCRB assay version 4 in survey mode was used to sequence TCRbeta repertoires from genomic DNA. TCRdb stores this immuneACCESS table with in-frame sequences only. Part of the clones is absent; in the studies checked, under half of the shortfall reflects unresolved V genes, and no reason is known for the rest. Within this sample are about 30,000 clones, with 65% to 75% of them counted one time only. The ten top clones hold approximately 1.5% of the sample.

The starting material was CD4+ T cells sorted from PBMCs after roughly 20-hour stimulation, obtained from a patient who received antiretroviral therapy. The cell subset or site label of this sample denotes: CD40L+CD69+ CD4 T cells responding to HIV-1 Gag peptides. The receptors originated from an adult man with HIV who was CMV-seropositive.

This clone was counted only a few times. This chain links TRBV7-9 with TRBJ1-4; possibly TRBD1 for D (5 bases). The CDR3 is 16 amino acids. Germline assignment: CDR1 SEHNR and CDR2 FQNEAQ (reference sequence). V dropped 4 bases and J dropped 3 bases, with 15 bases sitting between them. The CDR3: CASSSSSLGANEKLFF. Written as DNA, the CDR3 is TGTGCCAGCAGCTCCTCGAGCTTGGGGGCTAATGAAAAACTGTTTTTT.

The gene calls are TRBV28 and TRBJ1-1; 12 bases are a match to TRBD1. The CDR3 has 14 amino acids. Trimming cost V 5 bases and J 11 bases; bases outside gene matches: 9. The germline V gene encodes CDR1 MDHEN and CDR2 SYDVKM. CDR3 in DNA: TGTGCCAGCAGTCGGGGACAGGGGGCGGTTAAGGCTTTCTTT. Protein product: CASSRGQGAVKAFF. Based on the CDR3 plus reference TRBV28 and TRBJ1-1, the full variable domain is DVKVTQSSRYLVKRTGEKVFLECVQDMDHENMFWYRQDPGLGLRLIYFSYDVKMKEKGDIPEGYSVSREKKERFSLILESASTNQTSMYLCASSRGQGAVKAFFGQGTRLTVV.

The CDR3 loop reads CASGLVLGQGSQPQHF. In DNA form, the CDR3 reads TGTGCTAGTGGTTTGGTACTCGGTCAGGGTAGCCAGCCCCAGCATTTT. The chain recombines TRBV12-5 with TRBJ1-5, with D maybe TRBD1 (5 bases). Germline V gene lookup returns CDR1 LGHNT and CDR2 FRNRAP. V dropped 0 bases and J dropped 7 bases, with 16 bases sitting between them. CDR3 length: 16 amino acids.

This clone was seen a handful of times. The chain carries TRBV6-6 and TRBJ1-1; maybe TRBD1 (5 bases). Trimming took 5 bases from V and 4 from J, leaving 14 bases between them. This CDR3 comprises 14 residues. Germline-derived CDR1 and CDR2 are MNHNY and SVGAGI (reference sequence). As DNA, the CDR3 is TGTGCCAGCAGTCCCCGCGGGGGAAGCACTGAAGCTTTCTTT. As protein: CASSPRGGSTEAFF.

CDR3 residues: CASSQENTGNYGYTF. In nucleotides, the CDR3 is TGCGCCAGCAGCCAAGAAAACACAGGGAACTATGGCTACACCTTC. The chain combines TRBV4-1 with TRBJ1-2; possible D gene TRBD1, 6 bases. Germline CDR1 is MGHRA and CDR2 is YSYEKL. V was trimmed by 0 bases and J by 2 bases, leaving 10 bases between them. This CDR3 is 15 amino acids long.

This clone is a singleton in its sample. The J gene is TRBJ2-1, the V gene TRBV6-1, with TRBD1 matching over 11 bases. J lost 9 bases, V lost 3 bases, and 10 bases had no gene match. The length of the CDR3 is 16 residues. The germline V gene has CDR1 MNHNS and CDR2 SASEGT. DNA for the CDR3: TGTGCCAGCAGTGAGGTCGGTGGGACAGGGGGTACTGAGCAGTTCTTC. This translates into CASSEVGGTGGTEQFF.

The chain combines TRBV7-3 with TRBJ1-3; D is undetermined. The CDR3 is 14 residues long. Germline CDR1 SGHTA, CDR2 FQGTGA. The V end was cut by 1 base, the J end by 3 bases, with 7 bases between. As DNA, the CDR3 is TGTGCCAGCAGCTTAATGCCAGGTGGAAACACCATATATTTT. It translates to CASSLMPGGNTIYF.

This CDR3 is CASSTSRQGRDFF. In nucleotides, the CDR3 is TGTGCCAGTAGTACCTCACGACAGGGGAGGGATTTCTTT. The V gene is TRBV19, the J gene TRBJ1-1, with 8 nucleotides matching TRBD1. The CDR3 length is 13 residues. The V and J ends lost 4 bases and 13 bases, in that order; junction bases with no gene match: 11. Germline V lookup: CDR1 LNHDA, CDR2 SQIVND (reference sequence). Looking up the rest from reference TRBV19 and TRBJ1-1 gives the full variable domain: DGGITQSPKYLFRKEGQNVTLSCEQNLNHDAMYWYRQDPGQGLRLIYYSQIVNDFQKGDIAEGYSVSREKKESFPLTVTSAQKNPTAFYLCASSTSRQGRDFFGQGTRLTVV.

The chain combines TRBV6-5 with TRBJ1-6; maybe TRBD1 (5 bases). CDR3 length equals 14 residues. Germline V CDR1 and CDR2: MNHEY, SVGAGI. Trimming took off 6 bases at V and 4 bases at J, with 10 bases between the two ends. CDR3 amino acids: CASREGIYNSPLHF. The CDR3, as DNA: TGTGCCAGCAGAGAGGGGATTTATAATTCACCCCTCCACTTT.

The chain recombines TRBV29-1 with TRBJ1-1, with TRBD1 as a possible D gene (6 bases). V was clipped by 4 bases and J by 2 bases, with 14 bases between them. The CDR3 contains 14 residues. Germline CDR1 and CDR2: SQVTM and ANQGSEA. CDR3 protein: CSVGGWTANTEAFF. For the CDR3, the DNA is TGCAGCGTTGGGGGGTGGACAGCAAACACTGAAGCTTTCTTT.

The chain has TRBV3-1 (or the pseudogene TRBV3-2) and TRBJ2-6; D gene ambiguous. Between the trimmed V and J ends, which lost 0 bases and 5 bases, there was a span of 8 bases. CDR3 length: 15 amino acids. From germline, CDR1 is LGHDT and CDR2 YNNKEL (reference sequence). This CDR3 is CASSQEGSWANVLTF. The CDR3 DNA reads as TGTGCCAGCAGCCAAGAGGGTAGTTGGGCCAACGTCCTGACTTTC.

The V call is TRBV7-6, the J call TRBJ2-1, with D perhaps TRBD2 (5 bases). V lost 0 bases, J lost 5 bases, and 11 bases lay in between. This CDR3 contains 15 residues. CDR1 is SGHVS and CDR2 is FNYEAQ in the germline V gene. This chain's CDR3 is CASSLAVRVDNEQFF. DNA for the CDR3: TGTGCCAGCAGCTTAGCGGTGCGGGTGGACAATGAGCAGTTCTTC.